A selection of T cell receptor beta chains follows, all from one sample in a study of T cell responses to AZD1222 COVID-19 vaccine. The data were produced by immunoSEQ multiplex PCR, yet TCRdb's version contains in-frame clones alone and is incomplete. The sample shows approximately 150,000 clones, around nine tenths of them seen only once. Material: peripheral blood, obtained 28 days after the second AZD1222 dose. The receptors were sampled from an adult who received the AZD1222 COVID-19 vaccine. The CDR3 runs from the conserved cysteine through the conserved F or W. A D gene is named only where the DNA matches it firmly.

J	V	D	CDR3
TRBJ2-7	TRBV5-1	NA	CASSALGGIAYEQYF
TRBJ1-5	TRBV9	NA	CASGIGDSNQPQHF
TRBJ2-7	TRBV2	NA	CASTDPVRQYF
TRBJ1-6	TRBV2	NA	CASPKEGGQYSPLHF
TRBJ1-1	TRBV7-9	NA	CASSLGFTNTEAFF
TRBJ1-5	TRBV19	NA	CASSSIEGRGQPQHF
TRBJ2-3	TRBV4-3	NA	CASSQDLLGVAARTDTQYF
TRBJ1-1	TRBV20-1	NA	CSASRRGNTEAFF
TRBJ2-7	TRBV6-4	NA	CASSVEDGNTYEQYF
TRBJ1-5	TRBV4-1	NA	CASSQDWPGAQPQHF
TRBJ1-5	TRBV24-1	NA	CVLNANVGEGGNQPQHF
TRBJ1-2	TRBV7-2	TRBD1	CASSSMVRGPYYGYTF
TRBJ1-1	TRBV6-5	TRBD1	CASRWTGNTEAFF